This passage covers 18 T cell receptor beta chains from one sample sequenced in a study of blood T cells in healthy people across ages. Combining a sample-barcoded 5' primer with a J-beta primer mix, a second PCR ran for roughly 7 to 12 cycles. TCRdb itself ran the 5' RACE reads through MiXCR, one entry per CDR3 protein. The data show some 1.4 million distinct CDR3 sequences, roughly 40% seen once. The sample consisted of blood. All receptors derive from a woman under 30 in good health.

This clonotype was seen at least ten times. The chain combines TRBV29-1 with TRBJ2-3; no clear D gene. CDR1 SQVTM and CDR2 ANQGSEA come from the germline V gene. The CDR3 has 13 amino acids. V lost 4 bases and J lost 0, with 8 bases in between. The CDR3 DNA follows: TGCAGCGTTGCCCCAGGTAGCACAGATACGCAGTATTTT. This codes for CSVAPGSTDTQYF.

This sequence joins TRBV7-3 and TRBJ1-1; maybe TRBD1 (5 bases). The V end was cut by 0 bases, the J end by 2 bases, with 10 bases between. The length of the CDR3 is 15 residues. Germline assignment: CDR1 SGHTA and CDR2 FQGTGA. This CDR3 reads CASSLTPGTNTEAFF. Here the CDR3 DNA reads TGTGCCAGCAGCTTAACCCCCGGGACTAACACTGAAGCTTTCTTT.

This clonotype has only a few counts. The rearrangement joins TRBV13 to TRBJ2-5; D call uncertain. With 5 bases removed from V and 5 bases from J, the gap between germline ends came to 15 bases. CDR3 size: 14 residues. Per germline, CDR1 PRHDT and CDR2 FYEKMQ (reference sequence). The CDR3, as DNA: TGTGCCAGCAGCGCCATAGCCCCCGCCGAGACCCAGTACTTC. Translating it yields CASSAIAPAETQYF.

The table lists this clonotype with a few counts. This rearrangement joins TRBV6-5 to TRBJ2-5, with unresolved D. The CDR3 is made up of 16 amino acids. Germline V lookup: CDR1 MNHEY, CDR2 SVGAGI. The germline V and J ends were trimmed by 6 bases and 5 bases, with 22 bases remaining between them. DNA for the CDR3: TGTGCCAGCAGCTCAAAAAGGAGAGGCAATTTCGAGACCCAGTACTTC. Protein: CASSSKRRGNFETQYF.

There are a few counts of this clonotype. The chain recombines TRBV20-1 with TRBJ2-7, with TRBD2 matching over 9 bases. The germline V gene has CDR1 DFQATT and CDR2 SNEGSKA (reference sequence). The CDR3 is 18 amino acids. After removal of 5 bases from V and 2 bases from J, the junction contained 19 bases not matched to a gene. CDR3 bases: TGCAGTGCTGGCTATAGCGGGGGTATCGGGGGGGCCGCCTACGAGCAGTACTTC. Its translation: CSAGYSGGIGGAAYEQYF.

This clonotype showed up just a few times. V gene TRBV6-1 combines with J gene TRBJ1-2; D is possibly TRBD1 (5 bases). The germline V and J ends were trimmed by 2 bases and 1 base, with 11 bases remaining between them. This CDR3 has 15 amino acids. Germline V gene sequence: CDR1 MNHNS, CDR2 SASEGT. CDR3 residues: CASSEFAGLNYGYTF. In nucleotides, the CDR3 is TGTGCCAGCAGTGAATTTGCAGGGCTTAACTATGGCTACACCTTC.

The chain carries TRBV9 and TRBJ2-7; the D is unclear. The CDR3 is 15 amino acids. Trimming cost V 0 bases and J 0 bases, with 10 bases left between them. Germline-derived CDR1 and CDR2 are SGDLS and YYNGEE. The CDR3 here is CASSVGDTASYEQYF. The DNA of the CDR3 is TGTGCCAGCAGCGTAGGTGACACCGCCTCCTACGAGCAGTACTTC.

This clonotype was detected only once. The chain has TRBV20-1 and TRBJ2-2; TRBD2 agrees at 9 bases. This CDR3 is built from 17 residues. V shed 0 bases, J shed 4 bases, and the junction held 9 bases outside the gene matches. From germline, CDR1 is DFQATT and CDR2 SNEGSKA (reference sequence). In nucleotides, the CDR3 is TGCAGTGCTAGAGATGTAGGGACTAGCTTTTCCACCGGGGAGCTGTTTTTT. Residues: CSARDVGTSFSTGELFF.

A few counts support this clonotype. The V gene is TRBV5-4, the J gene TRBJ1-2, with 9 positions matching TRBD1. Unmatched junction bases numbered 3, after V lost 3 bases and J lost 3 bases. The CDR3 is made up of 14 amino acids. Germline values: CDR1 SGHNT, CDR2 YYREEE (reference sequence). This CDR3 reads CASSWDRADYGYTF. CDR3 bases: TGTGCCAGCAGCTGGGACAGGGCGGACTATGGCTACACCTTC.

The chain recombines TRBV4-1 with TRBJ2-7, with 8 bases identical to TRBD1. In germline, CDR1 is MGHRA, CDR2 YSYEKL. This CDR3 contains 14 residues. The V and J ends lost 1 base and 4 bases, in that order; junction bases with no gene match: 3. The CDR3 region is CASSQVGQGYEQYF. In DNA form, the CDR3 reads TGCGCCAGCAGCCAAGTTGGACAGGGTTACGAGCAGTACTTC.

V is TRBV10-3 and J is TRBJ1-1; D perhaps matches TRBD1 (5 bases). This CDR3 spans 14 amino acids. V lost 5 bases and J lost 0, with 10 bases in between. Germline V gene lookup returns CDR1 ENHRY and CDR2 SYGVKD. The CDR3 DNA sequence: TGTGCCATCAGTCCGGGACCCATGAACACTGAAGCTTTCTTT. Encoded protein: CAISPGPMNTEAFF.

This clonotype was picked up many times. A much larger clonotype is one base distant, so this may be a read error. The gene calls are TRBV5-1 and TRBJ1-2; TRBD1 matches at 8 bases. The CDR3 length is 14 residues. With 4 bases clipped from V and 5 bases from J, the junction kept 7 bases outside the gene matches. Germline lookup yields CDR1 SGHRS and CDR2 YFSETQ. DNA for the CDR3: TGCGCCAGCAGCGTGGAGGACAGGGAATATGGCTACACCTTC. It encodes CASSVEDREYGYTF.

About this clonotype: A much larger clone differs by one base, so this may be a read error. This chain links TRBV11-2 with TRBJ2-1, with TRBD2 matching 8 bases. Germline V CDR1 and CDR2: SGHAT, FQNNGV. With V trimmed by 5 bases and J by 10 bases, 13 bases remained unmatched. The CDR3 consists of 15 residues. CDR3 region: CASSPSGGRSYEQFF. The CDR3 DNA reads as TGTGCCAGCAGCCCTTCGGGGGGGAGATCCTACGAGCAGTTCTTC.

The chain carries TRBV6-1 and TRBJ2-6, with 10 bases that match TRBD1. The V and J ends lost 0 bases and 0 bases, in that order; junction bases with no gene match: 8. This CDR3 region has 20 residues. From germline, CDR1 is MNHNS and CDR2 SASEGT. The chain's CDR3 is CASSEAAGQGTRSGANVLTF. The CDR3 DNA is TGTGCCAGCAGTGAAGCCGCGGGACAGGGGACCCGCTCTGGGGCCAACGTCCTGACTTTC.

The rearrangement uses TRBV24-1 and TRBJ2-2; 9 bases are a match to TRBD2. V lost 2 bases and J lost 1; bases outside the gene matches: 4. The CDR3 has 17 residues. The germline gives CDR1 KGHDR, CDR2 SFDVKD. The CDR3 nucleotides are TGTGCCACCAGTGATTCTACTAGCGGGCTGAACACCGGGGAGCTGTTTTTT. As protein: CATSDSTSGLNTGELFF.

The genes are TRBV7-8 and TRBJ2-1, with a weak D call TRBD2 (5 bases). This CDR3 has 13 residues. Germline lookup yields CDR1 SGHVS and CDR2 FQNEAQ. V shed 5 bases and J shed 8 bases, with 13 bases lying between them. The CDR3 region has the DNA TGTGCCAGCAGCGACCAGGCCGGGGATGAGCAGTTCTTC. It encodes CASSDQAGDEQFF.

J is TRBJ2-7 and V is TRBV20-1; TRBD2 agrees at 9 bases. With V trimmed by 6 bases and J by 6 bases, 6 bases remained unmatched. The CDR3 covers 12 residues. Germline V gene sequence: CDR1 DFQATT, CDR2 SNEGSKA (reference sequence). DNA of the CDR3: TGCAGTGCGGGGACTAGCTCAGGCGAGCAGTACTTC. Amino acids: CSAGTSSGEQYF.

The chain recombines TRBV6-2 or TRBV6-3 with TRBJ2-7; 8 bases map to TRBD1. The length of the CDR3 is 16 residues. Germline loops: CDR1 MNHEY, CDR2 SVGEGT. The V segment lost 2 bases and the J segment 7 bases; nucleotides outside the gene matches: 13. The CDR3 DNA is TGTGCCAGCAGTTACATCGGCGGGGACAGGTCTGAAGAGCAGTACTTC. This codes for CASSYIGGDRSEEQYF.